This T cell receptor (beta chain) appears in the sequencing data of a study of Tregs in tolerant kidney transplant recipients. Study-wide results and limits: Biological reproducibility was not directly addressed in this study. Tregs expanded with activated donor B cells seemed most donor-specific. Validation in larger populations is needed because few patients were studied.

CD4+CD25+CD127- Tregs, CD4+CD25- non-Tregs, CD4 and CD8 cells were sorted. Notes on this clone: Its target is not known.

Germline values: CDR1 MNHNS, CDR2 SASEGT. This CDR3 has 13 residues. The V end was cut by 4 bases, the J end by 7 bases, with 10 bases between. Repertoires were generated with immunoSEQ multiplex PCR, while TCRdb's copy carries only in-frame clones and drops some. The data hold some 110,000 clones, with roughly 92% observed a single time. The V call is TRBV6-1, the J call TRBJ2-2; D uncertain. The sequencing sample was made of CD4+ T cells from blood. The clonotype originates from a human donor in good health. CDR3: CASSVTVVGELFF. CDR3 nucleotide sequence: TGTGCCAGCAGTGTAACAGTAGTCGGGGAGCTGTTTTTT.